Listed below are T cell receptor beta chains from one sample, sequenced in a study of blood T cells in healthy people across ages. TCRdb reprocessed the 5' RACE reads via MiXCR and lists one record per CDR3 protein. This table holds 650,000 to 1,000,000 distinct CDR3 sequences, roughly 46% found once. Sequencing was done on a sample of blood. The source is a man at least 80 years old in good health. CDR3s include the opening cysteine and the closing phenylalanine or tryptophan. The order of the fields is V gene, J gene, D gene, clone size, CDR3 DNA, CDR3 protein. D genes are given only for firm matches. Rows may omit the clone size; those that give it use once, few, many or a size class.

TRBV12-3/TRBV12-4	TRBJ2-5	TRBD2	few	TGTGCCAGCAGTCAACGACTAGCGGGAGTGGCAGAGACCCAGTACTTC	CASSQRLAGVAETQYF
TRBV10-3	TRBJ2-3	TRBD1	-	TGTGCCATCAGCAGACAGGGGGCTGGCACAGATACGCAGTATTTT	CAISRQGAGTDTQYF
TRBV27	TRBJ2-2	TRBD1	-	TGTGCCAGCAGTTTGAGGCAGGGGGTGGCGGGGGAGCTGTTTTTT	CASSLRQGVAGELFF
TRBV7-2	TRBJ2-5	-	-	TGTGCCAGCAGCCGCCCGGACGGGTACCAAGAGACCCAGTACTTC	CASSRPDGYQETQYF
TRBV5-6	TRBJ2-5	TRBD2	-	TGTGCCAGCAGCGTAATGGCGGGGGGACAAGAGACCCAGTACTTC	CASSVMAGGQETQYF
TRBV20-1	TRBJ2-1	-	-	TGCAGTGGAACTAGCTACAATGAGCAGTTCTTC	CSGTSYNEQFF
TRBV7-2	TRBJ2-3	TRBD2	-	TGTGCCAGCAGCTCAAGACGTGCAGCGGGAGGGTCCACAGATACGCAGTATTTT	CASSSRRAAGGSTDTQYF
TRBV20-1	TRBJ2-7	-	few	TGCAGTGCTAGCAGAGACAACTCCTACGAGCAGTACTTC	CSASRDNSYEQYF
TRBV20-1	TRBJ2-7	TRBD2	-	TGCAGTGCTAGAACGGGCGGCGGGAGGCAATACGAGCAGTACTTC	CSARTGGGRQYEQYF
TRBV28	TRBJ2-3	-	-	TGTGCCAGCAGCTATAACCGGGCCCCGGGGGATACGCAGTATTTT	CASSYNRAPGDTQYF
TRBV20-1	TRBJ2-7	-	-	TGCAGTGCTAAAGTAGGGTACGAGCAGTACTTC	CSAKVGYEQYF
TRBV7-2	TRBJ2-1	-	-	TGTGCCAGCAGCTTTCAACAGGCAACCCAGTTCTTC	CASSFQQATQFF
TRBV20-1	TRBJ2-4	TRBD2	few	TGCAGTGCTGGGACTAGCGGGACCTATCTAGCCAAAAACATTCAGTACTTC	CSAGTSGTYLAKNIQYF
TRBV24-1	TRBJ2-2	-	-	TGTGCCACCAGTGATCCGGGACAAGGATTCGGGGAGCTGTTTTTT	CATSDPGQGFGELFF
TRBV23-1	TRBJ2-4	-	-	TGCGCCAGAGTCCCCTGTGGACAGATCCAAAACATTCAGTACTTC	CARVPCGQIQNIQYF
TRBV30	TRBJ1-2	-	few	TGTGCCTGGAGTGAACAGTATGGCTACACCTTC	CAWSEQYGYTF
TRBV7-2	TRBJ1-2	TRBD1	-	TGTGCCAGCAGATCCAGGGGGGGCAAGACCGCTAACTATGGCTACACCTTC	CASRSRGGKTANYGYTF
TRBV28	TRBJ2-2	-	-	TGTGCCCACTCGATCCCCCTCGGGGCAGGATCCGGGGAGCTGTTTTTT	CAHSIPLGAGSGELFF
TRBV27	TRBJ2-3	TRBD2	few	TGTGCCAGCAGTTTATCGGCGGGAGGTATCGATACGCAGTATTTT	CASSLSAGGIDTQYF
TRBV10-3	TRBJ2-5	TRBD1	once	TGTGCCATCAGCGTACAGGGGACGGAAGAGACCCAGTACTTC	CAISVQGTEETQYF
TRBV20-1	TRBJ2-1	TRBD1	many	TGCAGTGCTAAAGGGGGACAGGGCCCCAATGAGCAGTTCTTC	CSAKGGQGPNEQFF
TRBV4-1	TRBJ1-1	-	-	TGCGCCAGCAGCCAAGATGGGCAGGGAGACACTGAAGCTTTCTTT	CASSQDGQGDTEAFF
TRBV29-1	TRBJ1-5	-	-	TGCAGCGTTGATGACGGGGGAGGCAATCAGCCCCAGCATTTT	CSVDDGGGNQPQHF
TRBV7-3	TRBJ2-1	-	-	TGTGCCAGCAGTATGACAAGAACAAACAATGAGCAGTTCTTC	CASSMTRTNNEQFF
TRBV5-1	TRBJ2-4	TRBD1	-	TGCGCCAGCAGCCCAGGGGGCCCTGAGGGGAGCATTCAGTACTTC	CASSPGGPEGSIQYF
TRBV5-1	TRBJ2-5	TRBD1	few	TGCGCCAGCAGCTTGGTGATGGGGACAGGGATTCAAGAGACCCAGTACTTC	CASSLVMGTGIQETQYF
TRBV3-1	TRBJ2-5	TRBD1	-	TGTGCCAGCAGCCAAAGAATGACAGGGGATCGAGAGACCCAGTACTTC	CASSQRMTGDRETQYF
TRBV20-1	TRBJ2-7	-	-	TGCAGTGCTAGAGATCGGAGGGCAGGGAGATCCTACGAGCAGTACTTC	CSARDRRAGRSYEQYF
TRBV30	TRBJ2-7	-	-	TGTGCCTGGAGGTTGGAGGGGTACGAGCAGTACTTC	CAWRLEGYEQYF
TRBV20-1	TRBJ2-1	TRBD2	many	TGCAGTGCTGCCGCCCCTAGCGGGAGAGGCGGAAATGAGCAGTTCTTC	CSAAAPSGRGGNEQFF
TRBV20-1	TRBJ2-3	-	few	TGCAGTGCCACGGCGAGGGCCCTTGGGGCAGATACGCAGTATTTT	CSATARALGADTQYF
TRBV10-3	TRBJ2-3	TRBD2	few	TGTGCCATCAGTGAGTCCCCTAGCGGGACTACCACAGATACGCAGTATTTT	CAISESPSGTTTDTQYF
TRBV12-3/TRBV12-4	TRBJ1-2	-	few	TGTGCCAGCAGTCAGACACCCAACTATGGCTACACCTTC	CASSQTPNYGYTF
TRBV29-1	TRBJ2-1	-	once	TGCAGCGTTGTGGGCTACCAGAGCTCCTACAATGAGCAGTTCTTC	CSVVGYQSSYNEQFF
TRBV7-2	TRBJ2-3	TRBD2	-	TGTGCCAGCAGTTACAGCGGGAGAGACACAGATACGCAGTATTTT	CASSYSGRDTDTQYF
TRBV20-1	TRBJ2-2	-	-	TGCAGCGTAAAGAGGGACCGTCTGGCCGGGGAGCTGTTTTTT	CSVKRDRLAGELFF
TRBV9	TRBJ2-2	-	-	TGTGCCAGCAGCACCCAAGACACCGGGGAGCTGTTTTTT	CASSTQDTGELFF
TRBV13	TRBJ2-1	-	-	TGTGCCAGCAGCTTAGTAACTGGAGGGGATGAGCAGTTCTTC	CASSLVTGGDEQFF
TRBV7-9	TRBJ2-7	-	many	TGTGCCAGCAGCTCCTCTGGGGGGTCCTCCTACGAGCAGTACTTC	CASSSSGGSSYEQYF
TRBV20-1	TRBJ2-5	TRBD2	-	TGCAGTGCTAGTGATGGGACTAGCAATTCGGAGACCCAGTACTTC	CSASDGTSNSETQYF
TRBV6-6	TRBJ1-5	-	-	TGTGCCAGCAGTTACTGGCAGGATAGCAATCAGCCCCAGCATTTT	CASSYWQDSNQPQHF
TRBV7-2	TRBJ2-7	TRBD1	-	TGTGCCAGCAGCCTTAGCGGACAGGGGGCAGGGTACGAGCAGTACTTC	CASSLSGQGAGYEQYF
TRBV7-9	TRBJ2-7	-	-	TGTGCCAGCAGCTTAGCGGGAGAAGCCGAGCAGTACTTC	CASSLAGEAEQYF
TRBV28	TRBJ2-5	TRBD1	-	TGTGCCAGCAATCCTCAGGGGGCCGCCTCCTACAATGAGCAGTACTTC	CASNPQGAASYNEQYF
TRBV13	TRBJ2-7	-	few	TGTGCCAGCAGCTTAGTGGGGGACAACTCCTACGAGCAGTACTTC	CASSLVGDNSYEQYF
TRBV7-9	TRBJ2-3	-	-	TGTGCCAGCAGCTTAGCGCTGGAGTCTAGCACAGATACGCAGAATTTT	CASSLALESSTDTQNF
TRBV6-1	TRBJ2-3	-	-	TGTGCCAGCCACGGCTTGGACAGCACAGATACGCAGTATTTT	CASHGLDSTDTQYF
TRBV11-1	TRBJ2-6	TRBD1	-	TGTGCCAGCAGCCGAGGGGGGACAGGGATGTCTGGGGCCAACGTCCTGACTTTC	CASSRGGTGMSGANVLTF
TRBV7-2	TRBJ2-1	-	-	TGTGCCAGCAGCTTAGCGGGGCCTTCATCCAATGAGCAGTTCTTC	CASSLAGPSSNEQFF
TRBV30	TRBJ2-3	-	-	TGTGCCTGGAGTGAGGCCGCCATTTACTCAACAGATACGCAGTATTTT	CAWSEAAIYSTDTQYF
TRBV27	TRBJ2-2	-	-	TGTGCCAGTACACAGGGTCTTCGGAACACCGGGGAGCTGTTTTTT	CASTQGLRNTGELFF
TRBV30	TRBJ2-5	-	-	TGTGCCTGGACACTGTCCGCCTGGGGCGGGGAGACCCAGTACTTC	CAWTLSAWGGETQYF
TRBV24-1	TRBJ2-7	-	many	TGTGCCACCAGCTCCAACGTCGGGGATACATCCTACGAGCAGTACTTC	CATSSNVGDTSYEQYF
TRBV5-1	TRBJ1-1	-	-	TGCGCCAGCTGCAGTAAAGGGGTGAACACTGAAGCTTTCTTT	CASCSKGVNTEAFF
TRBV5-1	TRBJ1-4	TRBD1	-	TGCGCCAGCAGCAACGACAGGGGATGGGATGAAAAACTGTTTTTT	CASSNDRGWDEKLFF
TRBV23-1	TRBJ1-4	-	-	TGCGCCAGCAGTCAACGGGACCGCTCAACTAATGAAAAACTGTTTTTT	CASSQRDRSTNEKLFF